This entry is about one T cell receptor (beta chain). In germline, CDR1 is LGHDT, CDR2 YNNKEL (reference sequence). CDR3 length: 12 residues. The V and J ends lost 1 base and 6 bases respectively, with 7 bases between them. Among Cohort 3 donors, those recovered had two negative PCRs, clearance, or symptom resolution. Authors' methods: Reference gene primer amplification gave estimated nucleated cell counts. Repertoires were generated with immunoSEQ multiplex PCR, while TCRdb's copy carries only in-frame clones and drops some. For V, J and clone size, that table is used; D and trimming come from the DNA. The data show around 300,000 clones, 89% seen once. The sample belongs to a study of blood T cell repertoires in COVID-19.

This receptor was identified in a woman aged 35 to 49 who had recovered from COVID-19. V usage is TRBV3-1 (or the pseudogene TRBV3-2) and J usage is TRBJ2-7; D remains ambiguous. Sequencing was carried out using PBMCs or T cells enriched from blood (not recorded which). In DNA form, the CDR3 reads TGTGCCAGCAGCCAAGGATACGGCGAGCAGTACTTC. This encodes CASSQGYGEQYF.